The 2 T cell receptor beta chains below were found in one sample sequenced in a study of T cell responses to AZD1222 COVID-19 vaccine. Using immunoSEQ multiplex PCR, the repertoire was profiled, and TCRdb retains in-frame clones only, with some absent. This table has 100,000 to 150,000 clones, 91% appearing once. Specimen: peripheral blood, collected 28 days after the second AZD1222 dose. These receptors were taken from an adult who received the AZD1222 COVID-19 vaccine.

The rearrangement links TRBV28 to TRBJ2-5, with D perhaps matching TRBD1 (6 bases). The CDR3 has 13 residues. From germline, CDR1 is MDHEN and CDR2 SYDVKM. V was shortened by 8 bases and J by 5 bases, with 15 bases between the two germline ends. The CDR3 region is CASRTGFRETQYF. As DNA, the CDR3 is TGTGCCAGCCGAACAGGGTTTCGCGAGACCCAGTACTTC.

The chain employs TRBV6-5 and TRBJ1-3, with 9 bases lining up with TRBD1. The CDR3 loop spans 14 amino acids. Per germline, CDR1 MNHEY and CDR2 SVGAGI. V shed 4 bases, J shed 8 bases, and the junction held 6 bases outside the gene matches. DNA for the CDR3: TGTGCCAGCAGTTCCCTGGACAGGGGTGACACCATATATTTT. It yields the protein CASSSLDRGDTIYF.